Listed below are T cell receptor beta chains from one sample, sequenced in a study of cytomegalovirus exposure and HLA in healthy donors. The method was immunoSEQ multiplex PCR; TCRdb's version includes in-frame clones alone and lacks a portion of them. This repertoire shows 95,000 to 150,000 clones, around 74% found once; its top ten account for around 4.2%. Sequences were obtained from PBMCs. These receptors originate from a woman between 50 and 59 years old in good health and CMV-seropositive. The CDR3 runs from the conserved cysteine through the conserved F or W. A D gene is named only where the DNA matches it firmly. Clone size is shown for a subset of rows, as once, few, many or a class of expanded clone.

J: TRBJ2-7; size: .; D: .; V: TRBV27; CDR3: CASTLNWATHEQYF; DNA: TGTGCCAGCACCTTAAACTGGGCTACCCACGAGCAGTACTTC
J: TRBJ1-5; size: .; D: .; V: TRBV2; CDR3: CASSSDRNQPQHF; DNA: TGTGCCAGCAGCTCTGACAGGAATCAGCCCCAGCATTTT
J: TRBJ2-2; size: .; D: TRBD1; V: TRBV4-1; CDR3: CASRQEGGGTGELFF; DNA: TGCGCCAGCAGGCAAGAAGGGGGCGGCACCGGGGAGCTGTTTTTT
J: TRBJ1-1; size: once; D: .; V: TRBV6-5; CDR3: CASSPSSNTEAFF; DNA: TGTGCCAGCAGTCCCTCGTCGAACACTGAAGCTTTCTTT
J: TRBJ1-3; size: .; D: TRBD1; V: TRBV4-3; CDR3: CASSQTRQGAFGNTIYF; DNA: TGCGCCAGCAGCCAAACCCGACAGGGGGCGTTTGGAAACACCATATATTTT
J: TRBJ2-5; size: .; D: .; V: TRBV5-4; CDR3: CASSADLALETQYF; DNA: TGTGCCAGCAGCGCCGACCTAGCGTTGGAGACCCAGTACTTC
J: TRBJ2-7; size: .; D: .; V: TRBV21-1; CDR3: CAISPGQGDEQYF; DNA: TGTGCCATATCCCCGGGACAGGGGGACGAGCAGTACTTC
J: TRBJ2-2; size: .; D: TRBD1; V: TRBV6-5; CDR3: CASRVRTGNTGELFF; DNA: TGTGCCAGCAGGGTGAGGACAGGGAACACCGGGGAGCTGTTTTTT
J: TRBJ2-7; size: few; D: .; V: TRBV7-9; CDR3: CSSSQDNGGLSYEQYF; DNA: TGTTCCAGCAGCCAGGATAACGGGGGTCTGAGCTACGAGCAGTACTTC
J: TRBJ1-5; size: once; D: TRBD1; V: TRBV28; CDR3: CASSPAGQGGNQPQHF; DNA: TGTGCCAGCAGTCCAGCTGGACAGGGAGGCAATCAGCCCCAGCATTTT
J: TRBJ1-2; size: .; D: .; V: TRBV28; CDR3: CASREGIGYGYTF; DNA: TGTGCCAGCAGGGAGGGGATTGGGTATGGCTACACCTTC
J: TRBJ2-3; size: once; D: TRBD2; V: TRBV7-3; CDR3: CASSLGLGGTDTQYF; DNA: TGTGCCAGCAGCCTTGGACTAGGAGGCACAGATACGCAGTATTTT
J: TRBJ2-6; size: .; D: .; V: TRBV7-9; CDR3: CATLRSSGANVLTF; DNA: TGTGCCACCCTGAGGAGTTCTGGGGCCAACGTCCTGACTTTC
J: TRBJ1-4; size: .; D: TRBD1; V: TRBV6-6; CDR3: CASSSQGVGGEKLFF; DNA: TGTGCCAGCAGTAGTCAGGGGGTTGGAGGCGAAAAACTGTTTTTT
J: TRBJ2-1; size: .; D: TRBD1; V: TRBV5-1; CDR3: CASSLWGSGTASYNEQFF; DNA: TGCGCCAGCAGCTTGTGGGGGTCCGGGACAGCTTCCTACAATGAGCAGTTCTTC
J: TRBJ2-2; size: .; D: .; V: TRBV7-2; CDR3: CASSLPGDNTGELFF; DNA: TGTGCCAGCAGCTTACCGGGGGACAACACCGGGGAGCTGTTTTTT
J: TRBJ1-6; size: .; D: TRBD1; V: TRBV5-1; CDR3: CASSLGDLQGGRAPLHF; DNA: TGCGCCAGCAGCTTGGGGGACCTACAGGGGGGAAGGGCACCCCTCCACTTT